A single sample gave rise to the 15 T cell receptor beta chains below, sequenced in a study of regulatory T cells in long-lasting Graves disease. As for time point: newly diagnosed GD, antithyroid drugs for less than 3 months. PBMCs provided the RNA from which the TCR library was made. Construction of TCR beta libraries relied on iRepertoire HTBI primers and on Arm-PCR targeting CDR3 regions. TCRdb redid the calling of the multiplex PCR reads with MiXCR, one entry per CDR3 protein. The sample consists of some 450,000 distinct CDR3 sequences, 15% to 20% of them appearing once. The data were also submitted as part of a second study, on T cells in Graves' hyperthyroidism and ophthalmopathy.

The material was peripheral blood mononuclear cells (PBMCs), obtained at new diagnosis, from a patient treated with antithyroid drugs. These receptors were collected from a woman aged 30 to 39 with Graves disease.

This clonotype was picked up a small number of times. The gene calls are TRBV4-3 and TRBJ2-1; TRBD2 is a possible D gene (5 bases). Trimming pared 2 bases from V and 8 bases from J, leaving 10 bases between. The CDR3 contains 13 residues. CDR1 is LGHNA, CDR2 YSLEER, per germline. CDR3 DNA: TGCGCCAGCAGCCAACCGGGGTCCGATGAGCAGTTCTTC. Translated, it gives CASSQPGSDEQFF.

This clonotype came up many times. The V call is TRBV20-1, the J call TRBJ2-4; D possibly matches TRBD1 or TRBD2 (5 bases each). Germline V gene sequence: CDR1 DFQATT, CDR2 SNEGSKA (reference sequence). V dropped 3 bases and J dropped 9 bases, with 12 bases sitting between them. The CDR3 length is 12 residues. The CDR3 region is CSARGPTGIQYF. CDR3 coding DNA: TGCAGTGCTAGGGGACCTACGGGCATTCAGTACTTC.

This clonotype appeared a few times. V usage is TRBV12-5 and J usage is TRBJ1-5, with D unresolved. Germline lookup yields CDR1 LGHNT and CDR2 FRNRAP. The CDR3 contains 12 residues. V was shortened by 4 bases and J by 4 bases, with 5 bases between the two germline ends. CDR3 nucleotide sequence: TGTGCTAGTGGTTGGGGAAATCAGCCCCAGCATTTT. Residues: CASGWGNQPQHF.

A note on this clonotype: A much bigger clone sits one base away, suggesting this may be a read error. This chain uses TRBV4-1 with TRBJ1-5; possible D gene TRBD1, 6 bases. CDR3 size: 16 residues. V shed 5 bases and J shed 6 bases, with 20 bases lying between them. CDR1 and CDR2 from the germline V gene are MGHRA and YSYEKL. This chain's CDR3 is CASSDSYGGGSQPQHF. In nucleotides, the CDR3 is TGCGCCAGCAGCGATTCATACGGGGGCGGGAGTCAGCCCCAGCATTTT.

This clonotype was detected ten times or more. The rearrangement uses TRBV18 and TRBJ1-1; D remains ambiguous. The length of the CDR3 is 15 residues. Germline-derived CDR1 and CDR2 are KGHSH and LQKENI. Between the trimmed V and J ends, which lost 0 bases and 1 base, there was a span of 9 bases. The CDR3 nucleotides are TGTGCCAGCTCACCACCGGAAGGGCCGAACACTGAAGCTTTCTTT. Its protein product is CASSPPEGPNTEAFF.

The chain combines TRBV7-8 with TRBJ2-3, with unresolved D. V was clipped by 1 base and J by 2 bases, with 16 bases between them. The germline gives CDR1 SGHVS, CDR2 FQNEAQ. This CDR3 is 17 amino acids long. This CDR3 is CASSLVVGRPNTDTQYF. DNA of the CDR3: TGTGCCAGCAGCTTAGTGGTAGGGCGGCCGAACACAGATACGCAGTATTTT.

In this sample, this clonotype turned up a few times. This chain links TRBV14 with TRBJ1-2; TRBD1 might be the D (5 bases). With 1 base removed from V and 5 bases from J, the gap between germline ends came to 8 bases. CDR1 is SGHDN and CDR2 is FVKESK in the germline V gene. CDR3 length equals 13 residues. The CDR3 region has the DNA TGTGCCAGCAGCCAAGGACAGTCATATGGCTACACCTTC. As protein: CASSQGQSYGYTF.

This clonotype occurred many times. The gene calls are TRBV11-1 and TRBJ2-7; 7 bases agree with TRBD1. V shed 5 bases, J shed 7 bases, and the junction held 5 bases outside the gene matches. Germline values: CDR1 SGHAT, CDR2 FQDESV (reference sequence). There are 12 residues in the CDR3. The CDR3 spells CASSEGAEEQYF. CDR3 DNA sequence: TGTGCCAGCAGCGAGGGGGCTGAAGAGCAGTACTTC.

This clonotype came up a few times. The chain joins TRBV14 to TRBJ2-5; no firm D call. This CDR3 has 16 residues. The germline V gene encodes CDR1 SGHDN and CDR2 FVKESK. V shed 2 bases and J shed 5 bases, with 18 bases lying between them. As DNA, the CDR3 is TGTGCCAGCAGCCAAATGCTCGCGTACGGTGTGGAGACCCAGTACTTC. Encoded protein: CASSQMLAYGVETQYF. Full variable domain (remainder filled in from reference TRBV14 and TRBJ2-5): EAGVTQFPSHSVIEKGQTVTLRCDPISGHDNLYWYRRVMGKEIKFLLHFVKESKQDESGMPNNRFLAERTGGTYSTLKVQPAELEDSGVYFCASSQMLAYGVETQYFGPGTRLLVL.

The CDR3 nucleotides are TGCAGTGCGCCCACAGGGTTTCACTACGAGCAGTACTTC. Translated: CSAPTGFHYEQYF. The chain combines TRBV20-1 with TRBJ2-7, with a tentative D call TRBD1 (6 bases). V lost 6 bases to trimming and J lost 3 bases, with 15 bases between them. The germline V gene has CDR1 DFQATT and CDR2 SNEGSKA (reference sequence). The CDR3 sequence is 13 residues long.

This clonotype was recorded at least ten times. This chain connects TRBV29-1 to TRBJ1-1, with D uncertain. The length of the CDR3 is 11 residues. Germline CDR1 is SQVTM and CDR2 is ANQGSEA. V lost 4 bases, J lost 0 bases, and 3 bases lay in between. CDR3: CSVAVNTEAFF. The CDR3 coding sequence is TGCAGCGTTGCGGTGAACACTGAAGCTTTCTTT.

The rearrangement links TRBV28 to TRBJ1-4; possibly TRBD1 for D (6 bases). Germline V gene sequence: CDR1 MDHEN, CDR2 SYDVKM. V was pared by 6 bases and J by 3 bases, with 17 bases between. This CDR3 has 16 residues. CDR3 in DNA: TGTGCCAGCAGCCCCTCCGTTGGGGGGCCTAATGAAAAACTGTTTTTT. Its protein product is CASSPSVGGPNEKLFF. Full variable domain (remainder filled in from reference TRBV28 and TRBJ1-4): DVKVTQSSRYLVKRTGEKVFLECVQDMDHENMFWYRQDPGLGLRLIYFSYDVKMKEKGDIPEGYSVSREKKERFSLILESASTNQTSMYLCASSPSVGGPNEKLFFGSGTQLSVL.

This clonotype has only a few counts. This chain uses TRBV4-2 with TRBJ1-1, with D tentatively TRBD1 (5 bases). The V and J ends lost 5 bases and 0 bases respectively, with 16 bases between them. This CDR3 has 16 residues. Per germline, CDR1 LGHNA and CDR2 YNFKEQ. The CDR3 nucleotides are TGTGCCAGCAGCTTGAGCCCGGGGACGATGAACACTGAAGCTTTCTTT. It is translated as CASSLSPGTMNTEAFF.

This clonotype was seen repeatedly, ten times or more. The chain recombines TRBV2 with TRBJ2-7, with D tentatively TRBD1 (6 bases). CDR3 length: 13 residues. Germline CDR1 is SNHLY and CDR2 is FYNNEI. Trimming left V 6 bases short and J 0 bases short, with 9 bases between. The CDR3: CASSPGHSYEQYF. CDR3 coding DNA: TGTGCCAGCAGCCCGGGACACTCCTACGAGCAGTACTTC.

This clonotype was recorded at least ten times. This sequence joins TRBV28 and TRBJ1-5; 9 positions match TRBD1. Germline loops: CDR1 MDHEN, CDR2 SYDVKM. The CDR3 is 16 residues long. Unmatched junction bases numbered 9, after V lost 8 bases and J lost 1 base. The CDR3 coding sequence is TGTGCCAGCGGTACAGGGGGCTTAGTCAGCAATCAGCCCCAGCATTTT. It encodes CASGTGGLVSNQPQHF.